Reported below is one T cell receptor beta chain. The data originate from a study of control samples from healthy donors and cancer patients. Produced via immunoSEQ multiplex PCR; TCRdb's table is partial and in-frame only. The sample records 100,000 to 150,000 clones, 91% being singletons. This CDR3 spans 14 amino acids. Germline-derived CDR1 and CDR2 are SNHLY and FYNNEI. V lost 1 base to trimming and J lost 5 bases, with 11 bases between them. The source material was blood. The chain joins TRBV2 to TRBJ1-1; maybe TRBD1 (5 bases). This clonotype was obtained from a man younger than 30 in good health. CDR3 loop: CASSEEVQGTEAFF. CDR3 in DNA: TGTGCCAGCAGTGAAGAAGTGCAGGGAACTGAAGCTTTCTTT.